This T cell receptor beta chain was sequenced for a study of OX40 agonist ivuxolimab in advanced cancers. Findings of the study overall: CD8+ T cells (on average) carried more expanded clones than CD4+ T cells.

Only in-frame clones appear in the TCRdb table, and some are missing; sequencing was by immunoSEQ multiplex PCR. The repertoire includes 17,000 or so clones, just under 80% of them detected once, and roughly 30% sits in the top ten. This clone was seen just once. Its cognate antigen is unknown. V gave up 3 bases and J gave up 4 bases; unmatched junction bases: 6. Germline V lookup: CDR1 SGHTS, CDR2 YDEGEE. The CDR3 consists of 14 residues. This receptor was obtained from an adult with an advanced solid tumor such as melanoma, head and neck, liver or kidney cancer. The chain links TRBV5-8 to TRBJ1-1; TRBD1 matches at 7 bases. The source was CD4+ or CD8+ T cells sorted from blood, collected in a trial of the OX40 agonist ivuxolimab. The CDR3: CASSSNRGPTEAFF. The CDR3 DNA reads TGTGCCAGCAGCTCAAACAGGGGCCCCACTGAAGCTTTCTTT.